Each of the 19 T cell receptor beta chains below was sequenced from the same sample in a study of shared clonotypes between healthy human individuals. The assay was immunoSEQ multiplex PCR, and TCRdb's table has in-frame clones only and misses some. The table shows a few million clones, with more than 85% occurring only once. The sample comprised naive CD4+ T cells from PBMCs. Subset denoted: CD45RA+ positively selected. Every receptor here comes from a man aged 18-30 years in good health. Some clones in this sample may be carry-over from other donors' samples.

This chain joins TRBV19 and TRBJ2-6; possibly TRBD2 for D (6 bases). This CDR3 has 16 amino acids. Trimming stripped 1 base from V and 3 bases from J, with 10 bases between. The germline gives CDR1 LNHDA, CDR2 SQIVND (reference sequence). CDR3 DNA: TGTGCCAGTAGTATAGTAGGAGGGGTTGGGGCCAACGTCCTGACTTTC. It is translated as CASSIVGGVGANVLTF.

The CDR3 bases are TGTGCCAGTAGCCCAGGGACTAGCGGGAGGGACAATGAGCAGTTCTTC. It codes for CASSPGTSGRDNEQFF. The rearrangement links TRBV19 to TRBJ2-1; 16 bases fit TRBD2. This CDR3 region has 16 residues. CDR1 and CDR2 (germline): LNHDA, SQIVND (reference sequence). V trimming: 6 bases; J trimming: 5 bases; junction bases outside the gene matches: 4.

This clone showed up just once. CDR3 sequence: CASSLPGLAGVQIKFF. CDR3 bases: TGTGCCAGCAGCTTGCCCGGACTAGCGGGAGTCCAGATTAAGTTCTTC. J is TRBJ2-1 and V is TRBV5-6; 13 positions match TRBD2. The CDR3 consists of 16 residues. V lost 1 base, J lost 14 bases, and 12 bases stayed unmatched. Germline V CDR1 and CDR2: SGHDT, YYEEEE.

The chain combines TRBV7-2 with TRBJ2-7; 14 bases line up with TRBD2. The germline gives CDR1 SGHTA, CDR2 FQGNSA. Unmatched junction bases numbered 11, after V lost 5 bases and J lost 2 bases. There are 18 residues in the CDR3. The CDR3 DNA follows: TGTGCCAGCAGCAAGGGACTAGCGGGAGCTAGGGTAACCTACGAGCAGTACTTC. It is translated as CASSKGLAGARVTYEQYF.

The chain employs TRBV28 and TRBJ1-4; possibly TRBD1 for D (5 bases). V was pared by 2 bases and J by 4 bases, with 11 bases between. The CDR3 runs 15 residues. The germline gives CDR1 MDHEN, CDR2 SYDVKM. The CDR3 loop reads CASSLVGAGNEKLFF. The CDR3 coding sequence is TGTGCCAGCAGTTTAGTCGGGGCAGGTAATGAAAAACTGTTTTTT.

The chain is built from TRBV7-3 and TRBJ2-3; 8 nucleotides align to TRBD2. CDR1 is SGHTA and CDR2 is FQGTGA in the germline V gene. There are 16 residues in the CDR3. V lost 4 bases to trimming and J lost 4 bases; unmatched junction nucleotides: 10. The CDR3 coding sequence is TGTGCCAGCAGCTCAACAAGCGGGAGAAAGGCAGATACGCAGTATTTT. Translated: CASSSTSGRKADTQYF. Variable domain in full (rest from reference TRBV7-3 and TRBJ2-3): GAGVSQTPSNKVTEKGKYVELRCDPISGHTALYWYRQSLGQGPEFLIYFQGTGAADDSGLPNDRFFAVRPEGSVSTLKIQRTERGDSAVYLCASSSTSGRKADTQYFGPGTRLTVL.

The chain employs TRBV30 and TRBJ2-1; a weak D match, TRBD2 (5 bases). V shed 3 bases and J shed 0 bases, with 9 bases lying between them. This CDR3 has 14 residues. Per germline, CDR1 GTSNPN and CDR2 SVGIG (reference sequence). In DNA, the CDR3 is TGTGCCTGGAGCGGGATGGGCTCCTACAATGAGCAGTTCTTC. It yields the protein CAWSGMGSYNEQFF.

The chain recombines TRBV5-5 with TRBJ2-7; 10 bases line up with TRBD2. From germline, CDR1 is SGHKS and CDR2 YYEKEE (reference sequence). J lost 2 bases, V lost 4 bases, and 6 bases had no gene match. The CDR3 length is 15 residues. The CDR3 reads CASSLVGLAAYEQYF. CDR3 in DNA: TGTGCCAGCAGCCTAGTCGGACTAGCGGCCTACGAGCAGTACTTC.

J is TRBJ2-2 and V is TRBV7-9; D is unresolved. V lost 1 base to trimming and J lost 0 bases, with 12 bases between them. The CDR3 is 17 residues long. Per germline, CDR1 SEHNR and CDR2 FQNEAQ (reference sequence). CDR3 residues: CASSLVVSLANTGELFF. CDR3 in DNA: TGTGCCAGCAGCTTAGTGGTCAGCCTCGCGAACACCGGGGAGCTGTTTTTT.

This chain uses TRBV5-1 with TRBJ1-2; TRBD1 agrees at 9 bases. The CDR3 has 14 amino acids. V trimming: 0 bases; J trimming: 7 bases; junction bases outside the gene matches: 4. Germline CDR1 and CDR2: SGHRS and YFSETQ. Written as DNA, the CDR3 is TGCGCCAGCAGCTTGGGGACAGGGGCATTTGGCTACACCTTC. Its protein product is CASSLGTGAFGYTF.

The CDR3 nucleotides are TGTGCCAGCAGTTTAATCGGGGACAGGATAGTCACAGATACGCAGTATTTT. Amino acids: CASSLIGDRIVTDTQYF. The chain has TRBV28 and TRBJ2-3; 8 positions agree with TRBD1. The germline V gene encodes CDR1 MDHEN and CDR2 SYDVKM. The CDR3 is 17 amino acids. Trimming removed 2 bases from V and 2 bases from J; junction bases left unmatched: 9.

J is TRBJ2-5 and V is TRBV28; D is possibly TRBD1 or TRBD2 (5 bases each). The ends were cut back, 7 bases at V and 2 bases at J, with 17 bases in the middle. Germline loops: CDR1 MDHEN, CDR2 SYDVKM. CDR3 size: 15 residues. The CDR3 bases are TGTGCCAGCAAACGTGGGGGACCCCAACAAGAGACCCAGTACTTC. This translates into CASKRGGPQQETQYF.

The V and J genes are TRBV4-1 and TRBJ2-3, with unresolved D. CDR1 and CDR2 (germline): MGHRA, YSYEKL. This CDR3 is built from 15 residues. The V gene lost 5 bases and the J gene lost 0 bases, with 12 bases spanning the gap. CDR3 protein: CASSLSYSSTDTQYF. DNA of the CDR3: TGCGCCAGCAGCTTAAGTTACTCTAGCACAGATACGCAGTATTTT.

This clone appeared once. This chain uses TRBV5-1 with TRBJ2-7, with D perhaps matching TRBD2 (6 bases). This CDR3 has 14 amino acids. V dropped 3 bases and J dropped 2 bases, with 12 bases sitting between them. The germline V gene has CDR1 SGHRS and CDR2 YFSETQ. CDR3 in DNA: TGCGCCAGCAGCTATTCGGGACTCACCTACGAGCAGTACTTC. The encoded protein is CASSYSGLTYEQYF.

This clone has just one count. Other DNA sequences in the same sample also yield this CDR3. V and J are TRBV4-1 and TRBJ2-1; D gene uncertain. Trimming stripped 0 bases from V and 0 bases from J, with 6 bases between. CDR1 and CDR2 (germline): MGHRA, YSYEKL. CDR3 length: 15 amino acids. CDR3 region: CASSQDLGSYNEQFF. Written as DNA, the CDR3 is TGCGCCAGCAGCCAAGATTTGGGCTCCTACAATGAGCAGTTCTTC.

The chain employs TRBV5-4 and TRBJ2-7; D is undetermined. The CDR3 is 13 amino acids. V lost 0 bases and J lost 7, with 11 bases in between. Germline CDR1 reads SGHNT; CDR2 reads YYREEE (reference sequence). The CDR3 DNA is TGTGCCAGCAGCTTGGGGGGTTTAGGGGAGCAGTACTTC. Translating gives CASSLGGLGEQYF.

This clone has only one observation. The chain employs TRBV19 and TRBJ1-1; perhaps TRBD1 as D (6 bases). CDR1 and CDR2 from the germline V gene are LNHDA and SQIVND (reference sequence). Trimming shortened V by 6 bases and J by 5 bases, and 19 bases separated the two germline ends. This CDR3 spans 15 amino acids. Written as DNA, the CDR3 is TGTGCCAGTAGGCAATCAGGGGTAAAGAGAACTGAAGCTTTCTTT. This translates into CASRQSGVKRTEAFF.

V is TRBV19 and J is TRBJ2-3; 7 bases align to TRBD2. CDR3 size: 16 residues. The ends lost 4 bases at V and 0 bases at J; junction bases unmatched: 7. CDR1 is LNHDA and CDR2 is SQIVND in the germline V gene (reference sequence). CDR3 region: CASSRAAGLSTDTQYF. The CDR3 DNA sequence: TGTGCCAGTAGTAGGGCAGCGGGGCTTAGCACAGATACGCAGTATTTT.

V and J are TRBV7-2 and TRBJ2-7; D is unresolved. This CDR3 contains 13 residues. V was trimmed by 2 bases and J by 6 bases, leaving 11 bases between them. Per the germline V gene, CDR1 is SGHTA and CDR2 is FQGNSA. CDR3 sequence reads: CASSLNSASEQYF. The CDR3 DNA is TGTGCCAGCAGCTTAAACTCAGCTAGCGAGCAGTACTTC.